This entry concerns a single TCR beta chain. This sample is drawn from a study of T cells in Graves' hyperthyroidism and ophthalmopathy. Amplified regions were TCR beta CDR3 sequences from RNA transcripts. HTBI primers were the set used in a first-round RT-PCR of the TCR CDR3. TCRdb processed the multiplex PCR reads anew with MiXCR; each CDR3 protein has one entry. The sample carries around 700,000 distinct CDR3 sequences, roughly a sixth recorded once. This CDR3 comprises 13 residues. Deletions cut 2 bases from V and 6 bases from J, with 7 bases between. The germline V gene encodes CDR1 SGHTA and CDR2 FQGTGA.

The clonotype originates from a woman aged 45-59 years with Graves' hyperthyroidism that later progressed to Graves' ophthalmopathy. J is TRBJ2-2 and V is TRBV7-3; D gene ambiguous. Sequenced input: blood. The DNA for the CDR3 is TGTGCCAGCAGCTTAGGGAATTCCGGGGAGCTGTTTTTT. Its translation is CASSLGNSGELFF.